These T cell receptor beta chains were read from a single sample in a study of blood T cell repertoires in COVID-19. The method was immunoSEQ multiplex PCR; TCRdb's version includes in-frame clones alone and lacks a portion of them. Of more than 250,000 clones detected, 88% appear once; the ten largest clones hold 1.5% to 2%. Sequencing was done on a sample of peripheral blood. The receptors come from a woman aged 25 to 45 with COVID-19, enrolled during active disease. The CDR3 runs from the conserved cysteine through the conserved F or W.

j_call	v_call	cdr3_aa
TRBJ2-3	TRBV6-4	CASSTERGGADTQYF
TRBJ1-5	TRBV7-2	CASSLRQGDQPQHF
TRBJ2-5	TRBV21-1	CASSSPTGRQETQYF
TRBJ2-1	TRBV5-1	CASSSWGGRTGTYNEQFF
TRBJ2-1	TRBV28	CASSSPRVLAGDEQFF
TRBJ1-5	TRBV12-3/TRBV12-4	CASSNGEGQPQHF
TRBJ2-3	TRBV5-1	CASTRSEVSTDTQYF
TRBJ1-3	TRBV28	CASSPQIPRIVTGNTIYF
TRBJ2-3	TRBV19	CASSTGQGGSDTQYF
TRBJ1-1	TRBV11-3	CASSLNEGLVAFF